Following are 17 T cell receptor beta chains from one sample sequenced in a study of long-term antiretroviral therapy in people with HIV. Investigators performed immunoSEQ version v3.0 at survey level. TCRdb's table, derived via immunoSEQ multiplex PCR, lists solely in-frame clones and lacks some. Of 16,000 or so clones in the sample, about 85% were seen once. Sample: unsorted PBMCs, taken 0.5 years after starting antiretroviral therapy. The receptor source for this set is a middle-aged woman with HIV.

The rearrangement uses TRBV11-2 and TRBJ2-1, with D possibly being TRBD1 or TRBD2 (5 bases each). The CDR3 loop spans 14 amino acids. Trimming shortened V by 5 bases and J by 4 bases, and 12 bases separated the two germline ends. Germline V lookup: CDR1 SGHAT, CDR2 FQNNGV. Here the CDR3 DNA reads TGTGCCAGCAGCCGGACACTAGGGTACAATGAGCAGTTCTTC. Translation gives CASSRTLGYNEQFF.

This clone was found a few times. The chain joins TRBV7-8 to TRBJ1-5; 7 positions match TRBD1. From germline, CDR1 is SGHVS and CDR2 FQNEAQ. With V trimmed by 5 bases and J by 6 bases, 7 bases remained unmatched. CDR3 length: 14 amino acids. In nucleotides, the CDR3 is TGTGCCAGCAGCCGAGAACAGGGGATTCAGCCCCAGCATTTT. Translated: CASSREQGIQPQHF. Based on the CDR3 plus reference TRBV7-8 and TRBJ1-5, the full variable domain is GAGVSQSPRYKVAKRGQDVALRCDPISGHVSLFWYQQALGQGPEFLTYFQNEAQLDKSGLPSDRFFAERPEGSVSTLKIQRTQQEDSAVYLCASSREQGIQPQHFGDGTRLSIL.

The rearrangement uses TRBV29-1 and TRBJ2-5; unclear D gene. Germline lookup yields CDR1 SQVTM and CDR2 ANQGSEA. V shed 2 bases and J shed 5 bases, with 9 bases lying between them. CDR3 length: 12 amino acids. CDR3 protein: CSVEYQAETQYF. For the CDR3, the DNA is TGCAGCGTTGAATATCAGGCGGAGACCCAGTACTTC. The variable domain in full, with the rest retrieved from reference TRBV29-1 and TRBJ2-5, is SAVISQKPSRDICQRGTSLTIQCQVDSQVTMMFWYRQQPGQSLTLIATANQGSEATYESGFVIDKFPISRPNLTFSTLTVSNMSPEDSSIYLCSVEYQAETQYFGPGTRLLVL.

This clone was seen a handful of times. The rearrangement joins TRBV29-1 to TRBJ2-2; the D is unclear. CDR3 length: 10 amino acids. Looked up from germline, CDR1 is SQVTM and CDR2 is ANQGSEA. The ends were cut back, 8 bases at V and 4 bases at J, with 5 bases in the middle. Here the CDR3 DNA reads TGCAGCCCCCGCACCGGGGAGCTGTTTTTT. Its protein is CSPRTGELFF.

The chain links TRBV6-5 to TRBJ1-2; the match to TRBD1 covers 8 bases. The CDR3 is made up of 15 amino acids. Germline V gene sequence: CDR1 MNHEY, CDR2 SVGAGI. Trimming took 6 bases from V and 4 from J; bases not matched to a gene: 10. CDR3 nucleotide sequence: TGTGCCAGCAGGCTCCCCGGACAGGGTAGCTATGGCTACACCTTC. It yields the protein CASRLPGQGSYGYTF.

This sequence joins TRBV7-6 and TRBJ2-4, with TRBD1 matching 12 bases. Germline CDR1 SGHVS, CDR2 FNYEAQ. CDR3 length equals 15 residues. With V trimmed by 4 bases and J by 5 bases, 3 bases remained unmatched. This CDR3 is CASSSGTGGQNIQYF. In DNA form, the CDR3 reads TGTGCCAGCAGCTCTGGGACAGGGGGCCAAAACATTCAGTACTTC.

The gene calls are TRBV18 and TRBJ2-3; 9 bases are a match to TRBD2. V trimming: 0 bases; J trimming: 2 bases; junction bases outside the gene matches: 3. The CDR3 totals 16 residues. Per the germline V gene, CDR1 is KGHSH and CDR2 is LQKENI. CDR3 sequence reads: CASSPPAGGATDTQYF. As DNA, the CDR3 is TGTGCCAGCTCACCACCTGCGGGAGGGGCCACAGATACGCAGTATTTT. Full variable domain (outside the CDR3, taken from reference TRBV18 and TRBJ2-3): NAGVMQNPRHLVRRRGQEARLRCSPMKGHSHVYWYRQLPEEGLKFMVYLQKENIIDESGMPKERFSAEFPKEGPSILRIQQVVRGDSAAYFCASSPPAGGATDTQYFGPGTRLTVL.

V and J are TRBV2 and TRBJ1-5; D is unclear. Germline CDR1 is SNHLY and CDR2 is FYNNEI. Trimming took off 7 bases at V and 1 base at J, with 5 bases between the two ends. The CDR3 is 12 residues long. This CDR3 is CASTDSNQPQHF. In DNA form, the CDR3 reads TGTGCCAGCACCGACAGCAATCAGCCCCAGCATTTT.

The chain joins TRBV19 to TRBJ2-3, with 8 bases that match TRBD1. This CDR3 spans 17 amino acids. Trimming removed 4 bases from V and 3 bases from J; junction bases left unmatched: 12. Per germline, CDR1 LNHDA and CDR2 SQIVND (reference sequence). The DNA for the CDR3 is TGTGCCAGTAGTACGCCACGGACAGGGTCCCTTACAGATACGCAGTATTTT. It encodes CASSTPRTGSLTDTQYF.

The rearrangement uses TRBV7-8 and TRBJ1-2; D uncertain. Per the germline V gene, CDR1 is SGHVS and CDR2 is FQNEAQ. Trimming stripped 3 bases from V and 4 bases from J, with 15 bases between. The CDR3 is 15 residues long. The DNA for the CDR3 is TGTGCCAGCAGCTTCACTAGGGTTTCGGTCTATGGCTACACCTTC. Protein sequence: CASSFTRVSVYGYTF.

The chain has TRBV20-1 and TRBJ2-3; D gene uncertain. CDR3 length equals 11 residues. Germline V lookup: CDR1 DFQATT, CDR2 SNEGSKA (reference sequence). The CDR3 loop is CSFLSTDTQYF. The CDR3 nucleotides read TGCAGCTTTCTTAGCACAGATACGCAGTATTTT.

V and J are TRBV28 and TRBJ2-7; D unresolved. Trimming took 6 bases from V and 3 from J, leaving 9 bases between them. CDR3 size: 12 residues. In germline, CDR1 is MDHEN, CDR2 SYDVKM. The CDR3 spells CASSPASYEQYF. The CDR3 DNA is TGTGCCAGCAGCCCGGCGAGCTACGAGCAGTACTTC.

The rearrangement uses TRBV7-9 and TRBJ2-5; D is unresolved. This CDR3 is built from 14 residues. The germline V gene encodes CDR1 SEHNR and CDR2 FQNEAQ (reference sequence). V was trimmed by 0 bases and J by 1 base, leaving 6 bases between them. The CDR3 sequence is CASSLAGTQETQYF. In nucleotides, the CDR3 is TGTGCCAGCAGCTTAGCAGGCACCCAAGAGACCCAGTACTTC.

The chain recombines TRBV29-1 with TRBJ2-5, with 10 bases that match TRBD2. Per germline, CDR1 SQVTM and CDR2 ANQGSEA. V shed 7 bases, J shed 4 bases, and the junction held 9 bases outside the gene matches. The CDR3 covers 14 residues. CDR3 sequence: CSGTAGGLGETQYF. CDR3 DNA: TGCAGCGGTACAGCGGGAGGGCTGGGAGAGACCCAGTACTTC.

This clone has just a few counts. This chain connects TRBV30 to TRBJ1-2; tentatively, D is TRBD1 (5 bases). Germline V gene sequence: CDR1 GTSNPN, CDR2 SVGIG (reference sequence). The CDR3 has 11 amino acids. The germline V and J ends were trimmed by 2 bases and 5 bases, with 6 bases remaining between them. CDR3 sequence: CAWSQGYGYTF. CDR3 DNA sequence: TGTGCCTGGAGTCAGGGTTATGGCTACACCTTC.

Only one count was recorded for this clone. Here the CDR3 DNA reads TGCGCCAGCAGAAGGACTAGCGGGAGCCTCACAGATACGCAGTATTTT. Amino acid sequence: CASRRTSGSLTDTQYF. The J gene is TRBJ2-3, the V gene TRBV5-1, with 13 bases identical to TRBD2. J was trimmed by 2 bases and V by 5 bases; bases with no gene match: 5. Germline CDR1 and CDR2: SGHRS and YFSETQ. This CDR3 has 16 amino acids.

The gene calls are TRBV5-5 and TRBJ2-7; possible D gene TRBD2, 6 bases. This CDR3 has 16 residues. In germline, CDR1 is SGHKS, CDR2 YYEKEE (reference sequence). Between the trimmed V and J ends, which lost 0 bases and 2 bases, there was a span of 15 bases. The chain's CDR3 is CASSLDPRLATYEQYF. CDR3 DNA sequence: TGTGCCAGCAGCTTGGATCCCAGGCTAGCGACCTACGAGCAGTACTTC.